Listed below are T cell receptor beta chains from one sample, sequenced in a study of cytomegalovirus exposure and HLA in healthy donors. Only in-frame clones appear in the TCRdb table, and some are missing; sequencing was by immunoSEQ multiplex PCR. The table has 150,000 or so clones, 80% seen once. Specimen: PBMCs. Receptor source: a woman aged 40 to 49 in good health and CMV-seronegative. Both conserved end residues are part of each CDR3. D genes are given only for firm matches. The size of a clone is reported for some rows only, either as once, few or many, or as a class for expanded clones.

CASSTSGVTEAFF,TGTGCCAGCAGCACGTCAGGGGTCACTGAAGCTTTCTTT,TRBV21-1,NA,TRBJ1-1,few
CAGRSQGVGTEAFF,TGTGCCGGCAGATCACAGGGGGTTGGCACTGAAGCTTTCTTT,TRBV7-2,TRBD1,TRBJ1-1,once
CASNSETGSYEQYF,TGTGCCAGCAACTCCGAAACGGGGTCCTACGAGCAGTACTTC,TRBV6-5,NA,TRBJ2-7,NA
CASSPFGYEQYF,TGTGCCAGCAGCCCCTTCGGGTACGAGCAGTACTTC,TRBV5-4,NA,TRBJ2-7,NA
CASTEEGHWDLHSGANVLTF,TGCGCCAGCACCGAGGAGGGGCATTGGGACCTACACTCTGGGGCCAACGTCCTGACTTTC,TRBV10-2,NA,TRBJ2-6,NA
CASSVGSGRADEQYF,TGTGCCAGCAGCGTAGGTAGCGGGAGGGCCGACGAGCAGTACTTC,TRBV9,TRBD2,TRBJ2-7,few
CASSVLPSISYEQYF,TGTGCCAGCAGCGTTCTCCCGAGTATCTCCTACGAGCAGTACTTC,TRBV9,NA,TRBJ2-7,few
CASSTVRQGARTEAFF,TGTGCCAGCAGTACCGTCCGACAGGGGGCGCGGACTGAAGCTTTCTTT,TRBV28,TRBD1,TRBJ1-1,NA
CAISEGVEQYF,TGTGCCATCAGTGAAGGGGTCGAGCAGTACTTC,TRBV10-3,NA,TRBJ2-7,few
CSASLRETQYF,TGCAGTGCTAGTCTGAGAGAGACCCAGTACTTC,TRBV20-1,NA,TRBJ2-5,few
CASSLTSEREQFF,TGTGCCAGCAGCTTAACCTCGGAGAGGGAGCAGTTCTTC,TRBV7-3,NA,TRBJ2-1,NA
CASSLGLGLPGNTIYF,TGCGCCAGCAGCTTGGGACTTGGACTTCCTGGAAACACCATATATTTT,TRBV5-1,NA,TRBJ1-3,NA
CATSPRTASYSNQPQHF,TGTGCCACCAGCCCCCGGACAGCCTCGTATAGCAATCAGCCCCAGCATTTT,TRBV15,NA,TRBJ1-5,once
CASISTPFQDTQYF,TGCGCCAGCATCTCGACTCCCTTTCAAGATACGCAGTATTTT,TRBV4-1,NA,TRBJ2-3,NA
CATSSADRGYYGYTF,TGTGCCACCAGCAGCGCCGACAGGGGGTACTATGGCTACACCTTC,TRBV15,TRBD1,TRBJ1-2,NA
CASSEWGGEETQYF,TGTGCCAGCAGTGAATGGGGAGGGGAAGAGACCCAGTACTTC,TRBV25-1,TRBD2,TRBJ2-5,NA
CASSQAPQGIYEQYF,TGCGCCAGCAGCCAAGCGCCGCAGGGGATCTACGAGCAGTACTTC,TRBV4-1,NA,TRBJ2-7,NA
CGSTGEETQYF,TGCGGATCGACAGGGGAAGAGACCCAGTACTTC,TRBV20-1,TRBD1,TRBJ2-5,NA
CASSLVQANTQYF,TGTGCCAGCAGCTTAGTACAGGCAAATACGCAGTATTTT,TRBV11-2,NA,TRBJ2-3,NA
CASSFSSQNTGELFF,TGTGCCAGCAGCTTTAGCAGTCAGAACACCGGGGAGCTGTTTTTT,TRBV7-3,NA,TRBJ2-2,NA
CASSLTGVGSSPLHF,TGTGCCAGCAGCCTAACAGGGGTCGGTAGCTCACCCCTCCACTTT,TRBV2,TRBD1,TRBJ1-6,NA
CAWSAGTGGLEQYF,TGTGCCTGGAGTGCTGGGACAGGGGGGCTCGAGCAGTACTTC,TRBV30,TRBD1,TRBJ2-7,NA
CASSLARQGDTDTQYF,TGTGCCAGCAGCTTGGCGAGGCAGGGGGACACAGATACGCAGTATTTT,TRBV5-5,TRBD1,TRBJ2-3,NA
CASSLSYGADYNEQFF,TGTGCCAGCAGCTTATCTTATGGAGCAGACTACAATGAGCAGTTCTTC,TRBV5-4,NA,TRBJ2-1,NA
CASSLALSTGELFF,TGTGCCAGCAGCTTGGCCCTTTCCACCGGGGAGCTGTTTTTT,TRBV5-6,NA,TRBJ2-2,NA
CASSAGQGYGYTF,TGTGCCAGCAGCGCCGGACAGGGTTATGGCTACACCTTC,TRBV7-2,TRBD1,TRBJ1-2,NA
CASSLSYPRGESPLHF,TGTGCCAGCAGTTTATCCTACCCTCGTGGTGAATCACCCCTCCACTTT,TRBV27,NA,TRBJ1-6,NA
CASRGGQGNLDTQYF,TGTGCCAGCAGAGGGGGACAGGGAAATTTGGATACGCAGTATTTT,TRBV28,TRBD1,TRBJ2-3,few
CAWSAPGSYGYTF,TGTGCCTGGAGTGCCCCCGGGAGTTATGGCTACACCTTC,TRBV30,NA,TRBJ1-2,NA
CASNVRGQPQHF,TGTGCCAGCAACGTGAGGGGGCAGCCCCAGCATTTT,TRBV7-8,NA,TRBJ1-5,NA
CSSSPDRAWETGELFF,TGTTCCAGCAGCCCAGACAGGGCATGGGAGACCGGGGAGCTGTTTTTT,TRBV7-9,TRBD1,TRBJ2-2,NA
CASSFRGANYGYTF,TGTGCCAGCAGTTTCCGGGGGGCAAACTATGGCTACACCTTC,TRBV28,NA,TRBJ1-2,NA
CASSPRGRYGYTF,TGTGCCAGCAGCCCCAGGGGGCGTTATGGCTACACCTTC,TRBV7-8,TRBD1,TRBJ1-2,few
CASSQVQGNQPQHF,TGCGCCAGCAGCCAAGTACAGGGAAATCAGCCCCAGCATTTT,TRBV4-1,NA,TRBJ1-5,NA
CASSDPTTDTQYF,TGTGCCAGCAGTGACCCTACCACAGATACGCAGTATTTT,TRBV6-1,NA,TRBJ2-3,NA
CATSKGGLGELFF,TGTGCCACCAGCAAAGGGGGCCTCGGGGAGCTGTTTTTT,TRBV15,TRBD1,TRBJ2-2,NA
CASSAGTVYGYTF,TGTGCCAGCAGCGCGGGGACAGTCTATGGCTACACCTTC,TRBV11-3,TRBD1,TRBJ1-2,NA
CASSSPTGSNQPQHF,TGTGCCAGCAGCTCCCCGACAGGGAGCAATCAGCCCCAGCATTTT,TRBV7-3,TRBD1,TRBJ1-5,NA
CASSQDLGVRNTIYF,TGCGCCAGCAGCCAAGATTTAGGGGTGCGAAACACCATATATTTT,TRBV4-3,NA,TRBJ1-3,NA
CASSFQGVGTQYF,TGTGCCAGCAGCTTTCAGGGGGTAGGGACCCAGTACTTC,TRBV7-2,TRBD1,TRBJ2-5,NA
CASSGIPVLGRDEQFF,TGTGCCAGCAGCGGAATACCGGTCCTAGGGAGGGATGAGCAGTTCTTC,TRBV9,TRBD2,TRBJ2-1,few
CASSVSPGADTQYF,TGTGCCAGCAGCGTGAGCCCCGGTGCAGATACGCAGTATTTT,TRBV9,NA,TRBJ2-3,NA
CASSEVGAGNYGYTF,TGTGCCAGCAGTGAAGTAGGGGCAGGGAACTATGGCTACACCTTC,TRBV2,NA,TRBJ1-2,NA
CASSQVWTDQPQHF,TGCGCCAGCAGCCAAGTGTGGACAGATCAGCCCCAGCATTTT,TRBV4-3,NA,TRBJ1-5,once
CASSPGTGNEKLFF,TGTGCCAGCAGCCCCGGGACAGGGAATGAAAAACTGTTTTTT,TRBV5-5,TRBD1,TRBJ1-4,NA
CAISVDRVGGGYTF,TGTGCCATCAGTGTGGACAGGGTCGGAGGTGGCTACACCTTC,TRBV10-3,TRBD1,TRBJ1-2,NA
CASSPTIATNEKLFF,TGTGCCAGCAGTCCCACGATAGCAACTAATGAAAAACTGTTTTTT,TRBV27,NA,TRBJ1-4,NA
CSVMGQEDQPQHF,TGCAGCGTAATGGGGCAGGAAGATCAGCCCCAGCATTTT,TRBV29-1,NA,TRBJ1-5,NA
CASSPRDSGFYGYTF,TGTGCCAGCTCACCACGGGACAGCGGATTCTATGGCTACACCTTC,TRBV18,TRBD1,TRBJ1-2,NA
CASSIVEGFNQPQHF,TGTGCCAGTAGTATAGTTGAGGGTTTCAATCAGCCCCAGCATTTT,TRBV19,NA,TRBJ1-5,once
CASSSRDFSSGELFF,TGCGCCAGCAGCTCCCGGGACTTCTCAAGTGGGGAGCTGTTTTTT,TRBV4-3,NA,TRBJ2-2,NA
CATSRGTEFYEQYF,TGTGCCACCAGCAGGGGGACAGAATTCTACGAGCAGTACTTC,TRBV15,TRBD1,TRBJ2-7,NA
CASSDPAGAETQYF,TGCGCCAGCAGCGACCCAGCGGGAGCGGAGACCCAGTACTTC,TRBV5-1,TRBD2,TRBJ2-5,NA